This entry lists 28 T cell receptor beta chains sequenced from one sample in a study of blood T cell repertoires in COVID-19. Clones were read by immunoSEQ multiplex PCR, and TCRdb kept only the in-frame ones, dropping some. In the table there are 250,000 to 400,000 clones, almost 90% of which are singletons. Sample: peripheral blood. The receptors were gathered from a woman aged 25 to 45 with COVID-19, enrolled during active disease.

This chain joins TRBV6-5 and TRBJ1-2, with unresolved D. Germline CDR1 MNHEY, CDR2 SVGAGI. The CDR3 has 13 residues. Trimming took off 6 bases at V and 2 bases at J, with 10 bases between the two ends. The CDR3, as DNA: TGTGCCAGCAGCTCCACAGAAAACTATGGCTACACCTTC. It is translated as CASSSTENYGYTF.

This chain uses TRBV4-2 with TRBJ2-5, with 8 nucleotides matching TRBD1. Germline-derived CDR1 and CDR2 are LGHNA and YNFKEQ. The CDR3 is 16 residues long. Unmatched junction bases numbered 8, after V lost 0 bases and J lost 5 bases. The CDR3 DNA is TGTGCCAGCAGCCAAGATACGGGACAGGTGTGGGAGACCCAGTACTTC. This translates into CASSQDTGQVWETQYF.

The rearrangement uses TRBV19 and TRBJ2-7; D possibly corresponds to TRBD2 (5 bases). Germline V lookup: CDR1 LNHDA, CDR2 SQIVND (reference sequence). The CDR3 runs 13 residues. The V end was cut by 5 bases, the J end by 2 bases, with 10 bases between. As DNA, the CDR3 is TGTGCCAGTAGTCCGCAGGAGGCCTACGAGCAGTACTTC. The encoded protein is CASSPQEAYEQYF.

This clone was recorded a few times. This chain connects TRBV19 to TRBJ2-5, with D possibly being TRBD2 (6 bases). Germline CDR1 and CDR2: LNHDA and SQIVND (reference sequence). CDR3 length: 14 residues. Trimming stripped 4 bases from V and 4 bases from J, with 13 bases between. In DNA, the CDR3 is TGTGCCAGTAGTAGCGTAGCGGCCTCAGAGACCCAGTACTTC. Translation gives CASSSVAASETQYF.

The CDR3 DNA reads as TGTGCCAGCAGTCCACCGGGACAGGGTTATCAGCCCCAGCATTTT. It is translated as CASSPPGQGYQPQHF. The V and J genes are TRBV28 and TRBJ1-5; 9 bases are a match to TRBD1. This CDR3 is built from 15 residues. The trim removed 5 bases at V and 5 bases at J, leaving 7 bases unmatched. Germline values: CDR1 MDHEN, CDR2 SYDVKM.

This sequence joins TRBV7-9 and TRBJ1-4; unclear D gene. This CDR3 is built from 13 residues. V was cut by 1 base and J by 6 bases, with 6 bases left in between. The germline gives CDR1 SEHNR, CDR2 FQNEAQ (reference sequence). The CDR3 region has the DNA TGTGCCAGCAGCTTAGAAGCCGATGAAAAACTGTTTTTT. This sequence encodes CASSLEADEKLFF.

This clone came up once. The V gene is TRBV11-3, the J gene TRBJ2-7; 7 positions match TRBD1. Germline V gene data show CDR1 as SGHNT and CDR2 as YENEEA. This CDR3 is 15 amino acids long. The ends lost 1 base at V and 3 bases at J; junction bases unmatched: 6. The CDR3 is CASSLGQGSVYEQYF. The CDR3 nucleotides are TGTGCCAGCAGCTTAGGACAGGGTTCGGTCTACGAGCAGTACTTC.

This sequence joins TRBV29-1 and TRBJ1-1, with TRBD1 matching 10 bases. The V and J ends lost 3 bases and 3 bases, in that order; junction bases with no gene match: 7. This CDR3 comprises 15 residues. CDR1 is SQVTM, CDR2 ANQGSEA, per germline. CDR3 DNA sequence: TGCAGCGTTGAGGTCCCCGGGACAGGGGACACTGAAGCTTTCTTT. It is translated as CSVEVPGTGDTEAFF.

The chain recombines TRBV29-1 with TRBJ2-7, with D possibly matching TRBD2 (6 bases). This CDR3 region has 13 residues. Germline values: CDR1 SQVTM, CDR2 ANQGSEA. The V end lost 7 bases, the J end lost 2 bases, and 15 bases lay between the germline ends. CDR3 region: CSAGGQSTYEQYF. In nucleotides, the CDR3 is TGCAGCGCCGGAGGGCAGTCAACCTACGAGCAGTACTTC.

The chain carries TRBV28 and TRBJ2-1, with D perhaps TRBD2 (5 bases). This CDR3 spans 15 amino acids. Per the germline V gene, CDR1 is MDHEN and CDR2 is SYDVKM. V lost 6 bases and J lost 5, with 17 bases in between. This chain's CDR3 is CASSLPTGLNNEQFF. Here the CDR3 DNA reads TGTGCCAGCAGCCTCCCGACTGGACTGAACAATGAGCAGTTCTTC.

V usage is TRBV11-3 and J usage is TRBJ2-1; TRBD2 matches at 14 bases. In germline, CDR1 is SGHNT, CDR2 YENEEA. Trimming took 1 base from V and 5 from J; bases not matched to a gene: 7. The CDR3 spans 18 residues. This CDR3 reads CASSLAGTSGSRDNEQFF. The DNA of the CDR3 is TGTGCCAGCAGCTTAGCCGGGACTAGCGGGAGTCGGGACAATGAGCAGTTCTTC.

For the CDR3, the DNA is TGTGCCAGCAGCGTAGGGGGTCAGGGGAAGACCTACGAGCAGTACTTC. Translating it yields CASSVGGQGKTYEQYF. The J gene is TRBJ2-7, the V gene TRBV9, with D maybe TRBD1 (6 bases). CDR1 and CDR2 (germline): SGDLS, YYNGEE. V gave up 0 bases and J gave up 2 bases, with 15 bases separating them. The CDR3 covers 16 residues. Variable domain in full (rest from reference TRBV9 and TRBJ2-7): DSGVTQTPKHLITATGQRVTLRCSPRSGDLSVYWYQQSLDQGLQFLIQYYNGEERAKGNILERFSAQQFPDLHSELNLSSLELGDSALYFCASSVGGQGKTYEQYFGPGTRLTVT.

Comments on this clone: Compared with germline, one end of the junction differs, possibly owing to a read error. This chain uses TRBV16 with TRBJ1-6; the D gene is possibly TRBD1 (6 bases). CDR3 length: 17 residues. Germline lookup yields CDR1 KGHSY and CDR2 FQNENV. CDR3 region: CASSQYPRTETGSPLHF. CDR3 bases: TGTGCCAGCAGTCAATACCCTCGGACGGAGACAGGATCACCCCTCCACTTT.

The rearrangement links TRBV30 to TRBJ1-5; D unclear. Germline V gene sequence: CDR1 GTSNPN, CDR2 SVGIG (reference sequence). Trimming cost V 0 bases and J 6 bases, with 12 bases left between them. The length of the CDR3 is 14 residues. The CDR3: CAWSVLLEGQPQHF. The CDR3 DNA is TGTGCCTGGAGTGTATTGTTGGAGGGTCAGCCCCAGCATTTT.

This chain links TRBV7-3 with TRBJ2-5; the D gene is possibly TRBD2 (6 bases). The germline CDR1 and CDR2 sequences are SGHTA and FQGTGA. The CDR3 has 14 residues. Between the trimmed V and J ends, which lost 1 base and 3 bases, there was a span of 9 bases. CDR3 in amino acids: CASSLMGGKETQYF. CDR3 sequence (DNA): TGTGCCAGCAGCTTAATGGGCGGGAAAGAGACCCAGTACTTC. The entire variable domain, with the rest obtained from reference TRBV7-3 and TRBJ2-5, is as follows: GAGVSQTPSNKVTEKGKYVELRCDPISGHTALYWYRQSLGQGPEFLIYFQGTGAADDSGLPNDRFFAVRPEGSVSTLKIQRTERGDSAVYLCASSLMGGKETQYFGPGTRLLVL.

The chain is built from TRBV29-1 and TRBJ2-2, with 12 positions matching TRBD1. After removal of 6 bases from V and 5 bases from J, the junction contained 7 bases not matched to a gene. The CDR3 length is 15 residues. Germline values: CDR1 SQVTM, CDR2 ANQGSEA. CDR3 region: CSVEGQGAWTGELFF. The CDR3 nucleotides are TGCAGCGTGGAGGGACAGGGGGCATGGACCGGGGAGCTGTTTTTT.

The DNA of the CDR3 is TGTGCCAGCAGTGCTTGGACAGCCGAAGGGAATTCACCCCTCCACTTT. It yields the protein CASSAWTAEGNSPLHF. This chain joins TRBV6-1 and TRBJ1-6, with TRBD1 as a possible D gene (6 bases). The CDR3 consists of 16 residues. Germline V gene sequence: CDR1 MNHNS, CDR2 SASEGT. Trimming removed 4 bases at V and 7 bases at J, with 17 bases between.

The gene calls are TRBV7-6 and TRBJ2-2; perhaps TRBD2 as D (7 bases). V shed 5 bases and J shed 6 bases, with 19 bases lying between them. The length of the CDR3 is 16 residues. Germline V gives CDR1 SGHVS, CDR2 FNYEAQ. The CDR3 here is CASSPGRSRGSGELFF. The CDR3 coding sequence is TGTGCCAGCAGCCCCGGGAGGAGCAGGGGATCCGGGGAGCTGTTTTTT. The entire variable domain, with the rest obtained from reference TRBV7-6 and TRBJ2-2, is as follows: GAGVSQSPRYKVTKRGQDVALRCDPISGHVSLYWYRQALGQGPEFLTYFNYEAQQDKSGLPNDRFSAERPEGSISTLTIQRTEQRDSAMYRCASSPGRSRGSGELFFGEGSRLTVL.

This chain links TRBV30 with TRBJ1-1; tentative D call: TRBD1 (6 bases). The CDR3 is 13 amino acids. V was cut by 4 bases and J by 5 bases, with 14 bases left in between. CDR1 is GTSNPN, CDR2 SVGIG, per germline (reference sequence). The chain's CDR3 is CAWTRGGRTEAFF. CDR3 nucleotide sequence: TGTGCCTGGACCCGAGGGGGTCGGACTGAAGCTTTCTTT.

The rearrangement links TRBV28 to TRBJ1-5; TRBD1 matches at 8 bases. The CDR3 consists of 15 residues. Germline CDR1 and CDR2: MDHEN and SYDVKM. J was trimmed by 5 bases and V by 5 bases; bases with no gene match: 8. The CDR3 here is CASSPLDRDDQPQHF. CDR3 DNA: TGTGCCAGCAGTCCTCTGGACAGGGACGATCAGCCCCAGCATTTT.

CDR3 protein: CASSQTTVQETQYF. Here the CDR3 DNA reads TGTGCCAGCAGCCAGACGACAGTTCAAGAGACCCAGTACTTC. V is TRBV14 and J is TRBJ2-5, with a possible D match to TRBD1 (5 bases). Germline V gene sequence: CDR1 SGHDN, CDR2 FVKESK. The length of the CDR3 is 14 residues. Trimming cost V 3 bases and J 2 bases, with 10 bases left between them.

V and J are TRBV2 and TRBJ2-2; TRBD1 matches at 9 bases. V was clipped by 6 bases and J by 5 bases; unmatched bases: 10. The CDR3 consists of 16 residues. The germline CDR1 and CDR2 sequences are SNHLY and FYNNEI. The CDR3 coding sequence is TGTGCCAGCAGCGCCACAGGGGGCGCGGGGACCGGGGAGCTGTTTTTT. Residues: CASSATGGAGTGELFF.

The chain uses TRBV19 and TRBJ2-7, with a possible D match to TRBD1 (5 bases). Germline V lookup: CDR1 LNHDA, CDR2 SQIVND (reference sequence). The germline V and J ends were trimmed by 3 bases and 6 bases, with 15 bases remaining between them. This CDR3 spans 14 amino acids. This CDR3 reads CASSMVGDSFEQYF. The CDR3 DNA sequence: TGTGCCAGTAGTATGGTAGGGGATTCGTTCGAGCAGTACTTC.

The gene calls are TRBV5-1 and TRBJ2-1; the match to TRBD2 covers 10 bases. The CDR3 length is 16 residues. The J segment lost 5 bases and the V segment lost 4 bases, leaving 9 bases of the junction unmatched. The germline CDR1 and CDR2 sequences are SGHRS and YFSETQ. The CDR3: CASSPMAGLADNEQFF. The CDR3 nucleotides read TGCGCCAGCAGCCCGATGGCCGGACTAGCGGACAATGAGCAGTTCTTC.

This clone was seen once. This chain links TRBV19 with TRBJ2-3; weak D call: TRBD2 (5 bases). The CDR3 extends over 13 amino acids. Germline lookup yields CDR1 LNHDA and CDR2 SQIVND (reference sequence). V was clipped by 7 bases and J by 6 bases, with 14 bases between them. The CDR3 sequence is CASTGEFGDTQYF. Here the CDR3 DNA reads TGTGCCAGTACTGGGGAGTTTGGGGATACGCAGTATTTT.

V usage is TRBV10-3 and J usage is TRBJ2-1, with D possibly TRBD2 on 5 matching bases. Germline V CDR1 and CDR2: ENHRY, SYGVKD. Trimming removed 7 bases from V and 3 bases from J, with 19 bases in between. This CDR3 spans 16 amino acids. The CDR3 loop is CAINNLREFGYNEQFF. The DNA of the CDR3 is TGTGCCATCAACAACTTGAGGGAGTTTGGCTACAATGAGCAGTTCTTC.

The chain couples TRBV10-3 to TRBJ2-3; a possible D gene is TRBD1 (6 bases). The length of the CDR3 is 15 residues. CDR1 is ENHRY, CDR2 SYGVKD, per germline. Trimming removed 3 bases at V and 2 bases at J, with 12 bases between. This CDR3 reads CAISDHRAVTDTQYF. The CDR3 coding sequence is TGTGCCATCAGTGACCACAGGGCCGTCACAGATACGCAGTATTTT.

V gene TRBV27 combines with J gene TRBJ2-1; 7 bases fit TRBD2. The CDR3 runs 16 residues. Germline V gives CDR1 MNHEY, CDR2 SMNVEV (reference sequence). The ends lost 5 bases at V and 0 bases at J; junction bases unmatched: 7. Here the CDR3 reads CASSPLAPSSYNEQFF. The CDR3 region has the DNA TGTGCCAGCAGTCCACTAGCGCCAAGCTCCTACAATGAGCAGTTCTTC.